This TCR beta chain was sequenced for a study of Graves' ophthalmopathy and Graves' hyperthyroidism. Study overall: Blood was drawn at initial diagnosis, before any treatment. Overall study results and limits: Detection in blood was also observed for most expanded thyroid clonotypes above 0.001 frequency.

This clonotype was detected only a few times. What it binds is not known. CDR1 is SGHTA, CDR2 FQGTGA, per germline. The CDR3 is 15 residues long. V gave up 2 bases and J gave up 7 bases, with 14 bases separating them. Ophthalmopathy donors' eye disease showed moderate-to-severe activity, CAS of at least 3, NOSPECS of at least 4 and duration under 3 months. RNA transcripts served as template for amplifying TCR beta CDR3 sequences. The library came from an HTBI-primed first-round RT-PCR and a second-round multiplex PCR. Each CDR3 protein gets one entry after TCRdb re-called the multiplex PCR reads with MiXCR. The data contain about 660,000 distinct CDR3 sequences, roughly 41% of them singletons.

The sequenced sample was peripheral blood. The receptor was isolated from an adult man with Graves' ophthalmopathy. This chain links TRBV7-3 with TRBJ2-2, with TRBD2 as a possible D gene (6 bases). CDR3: CASSLSRVGGGELFF. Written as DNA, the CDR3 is TGTGCCAGCAGCTTATCCAGAGTGGGGGGCGGGGAGCTGTTTTTT.